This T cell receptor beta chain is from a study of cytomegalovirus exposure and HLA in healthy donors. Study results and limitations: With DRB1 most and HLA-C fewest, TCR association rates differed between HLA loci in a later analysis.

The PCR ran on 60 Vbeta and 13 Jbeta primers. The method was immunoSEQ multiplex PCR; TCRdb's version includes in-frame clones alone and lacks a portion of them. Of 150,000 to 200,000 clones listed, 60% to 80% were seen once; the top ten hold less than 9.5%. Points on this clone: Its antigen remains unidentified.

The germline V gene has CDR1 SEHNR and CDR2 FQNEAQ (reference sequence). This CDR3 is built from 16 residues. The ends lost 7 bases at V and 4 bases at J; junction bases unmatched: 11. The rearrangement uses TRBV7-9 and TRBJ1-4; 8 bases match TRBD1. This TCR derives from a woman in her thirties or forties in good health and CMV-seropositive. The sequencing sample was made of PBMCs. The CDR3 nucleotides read TGTGCCAGCACCGACAGGGGAAGACGGGATAATGAAAAACTGTTTTTT. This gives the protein CASTDRGRRDNEKLFF. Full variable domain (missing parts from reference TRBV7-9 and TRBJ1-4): DTGVSQNPRHKITKRGQNVTFRCDPISEHNRLYWYRQTLGQGPEFLTYFQNEAQLEKSRLLSDRFSAERPKGSFSTLEIQRTEQGDSAMYLCASTDRGRRDNEKLFFGSGTQLSVL.